The entry below describes one T cell receptor (beta chain). The antigen is undetermined. Germline V gene lookup returns CDR1 KGHDR and CDR2 SFDVKD. The CDR3 sequence is 14 residues long. Losses at the gene ends were 4 bases for V and 6 bases for J; bases not matched to a gene: 2. This entry is derived from a study of T-cell reconstitution after alpha-beta-depleted transplantation in children. The authors prepared the TCRbeta library with unique molecular identifiers. MiXCR was run by TCRdb on the PCR reads, yielding one entry per CDR3 protein. The sample lists around 490,000 distinct CDR3 sequences, roughly 11% seen once, with approximately 14% in the top ten. Study results and caveats: In some patients, recipient T cells and intrathymic progenitors surviving conditioning explained high day-60 diversity. Counts and diversity of T cells one year after transplant came mostly from newly produced T cells. Reports say that about two months after transplant, the alpha-beta T cells came out of several hundred graft clones that had expanded.

This TCR was recovered from a female patient aged 2 to 10 who had a stem cell transplant for aplastic anemia, so the T cells may come from the graft donor. The sample in question was PBMCs, mostly from graft donor cells, obtained 180 days after TCRalphabeta/CD19-depleted stem cell transplant. The chain links TRBV24-1 to TRBJ2-1, with 10 bases lining up with TRBD1. CDR3 in amino acids: CATSEGTGANEQFF. In nucleotides, the CDR3 is TGTGCCACCAGTGAAGGGACAGGGGCCAATGAGCAGTTCTTC.